This TCR beta chain derives from a study of T cell responses to AZD1222 COVID-19 vaccine. This clone was picked up one time. TCRdb's copy holds only in-frame clones and misses some; the assay was immunoSEQ multiplex PCR. The table records around 270,000 clones, around 93% of them present only once. The receptor was derived from an adult who received the AZD1222 COVID-19 vaccine. The sequences come from peripheral blood, collected 28 days after the second AZD1222 dose.

CDR3 sequence reads: CASSPGSPTIPYGYTF. As DNA, the CDR3 is TGTGCCAGCAGCCCCGGGTCTCCGACGATCCCTTATGGCTACACCTTC. This chain connects TRBV5-6 to TRBJ1-2; D is ambiguous. Trimming shortened V by 4 bases and J by 5 bases, and 21 bases separated the two germline ends. CDR3 length: 16 residues. Germline V gene data show CDR1 as SGHDT and CDR2 as YYEEEE.